This T cell receptor (beta chain) was profiled in a study of blood T cells in healthy people across ages. The germline CDR1 and CDR2 sequences are SGHDT and YYEEEE. This CDR3 spans 15 amino acids. Trimming removed 6 bases from V and 0 bases from J, with 14 bases in between. Through a sample-barcoded 5' primer and a J-beta primer mix, a second PCR was run for about 6 to 11 cycles. Each CDR3 protein gets one entry after TCRdb re-called the 5' RACE reads with MiXCR. The sample has about 640,000 distinct CDR3 sequences, approximately 30% seen once. This clonotype came up many times. The chain uses TRBV5-6 and TRBJ2-3; the D gene is possibly TRBD1 (5 bases). The sequenced sample was blood. The TCR originated in a woman of 80 years or more in good health. The CDR3 bases are TGTGCCAGCACCTACGTCCAGGGTAGCACAGATACGCAGTATTTT. It yields the protein CASTYVQGSTDTQYF.